The 10 T cell receptor beta chains below were found in one sample sequenced in a study of T cells in women clearing cervical HPV infection. The assay was immunoSEQ multiplex PCR, and TCRdb's table has in-frame clones only and misses some. This specimen shows roughly 18,000 clones; the ten leading clones hold approximately 15%. The sample consisted of blood buffy coat. The receptors come from a woman aged 18 to 69 with a cervical HPV16 infection that either progressed to CIN3+ or cleared (not recorded which).

Remarks on this clone: Coverage ceases 3 residues before the CDR3 finishes, and the germline J gene fills in the end. The chain recombines TRBV11-3 with TRBJ2-7, with D tentatively TRBD1 or TRBD2 (7 bases each). Per the germline V gene, CDR1 is SGHNT and CDR2 is YENEEA. Trimming cost V 3 bases and J 2 bases, with 14 bases left between them. The CDR3 covers 15 residues. The CDR3 protein is CASSLETGRAYEQYF. CDR3 DNA, as far as it was read: TGTGCCAGCAGCTTGGAGACAGGGAGGGCCTACGAG.

As to this clone: Read sequence stops 3 residues before the CDR3 end, and the germline J gene provides the missing end. The chain recombines TRBV6-1 with TRBJ1-5; tentative D call: TRBD1 (5 bases). Trimming removed 0 bases at V and 3 bases at J, with 9 bases between. In germline, CDR1 is MNHNS, CDR2 SASEGT. The length of the CDR3 is 15 residues. This chain's CDR3 is CASSEASGINQPQHF. Incomplete CDR3 DNA: TGTGCCAGCAGTGAAGCTTCAGGGATCAATCAGCCC.

In regard to this clone: Sequence at one end of the junction differs from germline and may be a read error. The read terminates 3 residues ahead of where the CDR3 ends, so the germline J gene completes it. This chain connects TRBV5-1 to TRBJ2-6; D perhaps matches TRBD2 (5 bases). From germline, CDR1 is SGHRS and CDR2 YFSETQ. The CDR3 is 13 residues long. CDR3 sequence reads: CASSLDGVNVLTF. The covered CDR3 bases are TGCGCCAGCAGCTTGGACGGGGTCAACGTC. The whole variable domain, filled in from reference TRBV5-1 and TRBJ2-6, reads KAGVTQTPRYLIKTRGQQVTLSCSPISGHRSVSWYQQTPGQGLQFLFEYFSETQRNKGNFPGRFSGRQFSNSRSEMNVSTLELGDSALYLCASSLDGVNVLTFGAGSRLTVL.

As for this clone: The observed sequence ends 3 residues before the CDR3 terminus, with the missing tail filled in from the germline J gene. The V and J genes are TRBV20-1 and TRBJ2-4; 10 nucleotides align to TRBD2. Germline V gene sequence: CDR1 DFQATT, CDR2 SNEGSKA (reference sequence). With 2 bases clipped from V and 6 bases from J, the junction kept 13 bases outside the gene matches. This CDR3 has 17 residues. CDR3 bases read: TGCAGTGCTAGATCCTCTAGCGGGGGATTAGACGTAAACATT. This codes for CSARSSSGGLDVNI. The CDR3 in full is CSARSSSGGLDVNIQYF.

Note on this clone: The read stops 3 residues short of the end of the CDR3; the missing end is completed from the germline J gene. This chain connects TRBV19 to TRBJ1-2, with D possibly TRBD1 on 6 matching bases. This CDR3 is built from 16 residues. Germline V CDR1 and CDR2: LNHDA, SQIVND (reference sequence). The CDR3 is CASSISLGQGMNIYTF. The DNA read from the CDR3 is TGTGCCAGTAGTATCTCGCTTGGGCAGGGGATGAACATC.

As for this clone: Coverage ceases 3 residues before the CDR3 finishes, and the germline J gene fills in the end. The chain employs TRBV5-6 and TRBJ2-5; a possible D gene is TRBD1 (5 bases). V was shortened by 4 bases and J by 2 bases, with 12 bases between the two germline ends. The CDR3 is 14 amino acids. CDR1 is SGHDT, CDR2 YYEEEE, per germline. The CDR3 sequence is CASSAPTAQETQYF. The DNA read from the CDR3 is TGTGCCAGCAGCGCACCGACAGCACAAGAGACC.

Note on this clone: Read coverage stops 3 residues before the CDR3 terminus; the germline J gene supplies the remainder. V is TRBV14 and J is TRBJ1-6; no reliable D call. V was pared by 2 bases and J by 8 bases, with 10 bases between. The CDR3 is made up of 14 amino acids. The V gene's germline CDR1 is SGHDN and CDR2 FVKESK. CDR3 residues: CASSQYLRDSPLHF. Partial CDR3 DNA: TGTGCCAGCAGCCAATATCTAAGGGATTCACCC.

Details on this clone: The read falls 3 residues short of the CDR3 end, and the missing part is taken from the germline J gene. The chain employs TRBV30 and TRBJ1-2; 9 bases fit TRBD1. This CDR3 has 14 amino acids. With V trimmed by 2 bases and J by 5 bases, 6 bases remained unmatched. CDR1 and CDR2 from the germline V gene are GTSNPN and SVGIG (reference sequence). The sequenced CDR3 bases are TGTGCCTGGAGTTCCGGGACAGGGTATTATGGC. Its translation is CAWSSGTGYYG. The complete CDR3 sequence is CAWSSGTGYYGYTF.

In regard to this clone: The DNA ends 3 residues before the CDR3 does, and the rest of the CDR3 is filled in from the germline J gene. J is TRBJ1-5 and V is TRBV6-1, with unresolved D. The germline CDR1 and CDR2 sequences are MNHNS and SASEGT. Trimming shortened V by 2 bases and J by 4 bases, and 6 bases separated the two germline ends. CDR3 length equals 13 residues. CDR3 in amino acids: CASSELRNQPQHF. CDR3 bases read: TGTGCCAGCAGTGAACTAAGAAATCAGCCC.

Notes on this clone: The read finishes 3 residues shy of the CDR3 end, and the germline J gene is used to complete it. The chain employs TRBV2 and TRBJ2-7; possibly TRBD2 for D (6 bases). The CDR3 is made up of 13 amino acids. The germline CDR1 and CDR2 sequences are SNHLY and FYNNEI. V was clipped by 11 bases and J by 0 bases, with 14 bases between them. CDR3 in amino acids: CAASGGNSYEQYF. CDR3 DNA (partial): TGTGCCGCCAGCGGCGGGAACTCCTACGAG. Supplemented by reference TRBV2 and TRBJ2-7, the full variable domain reads EPEVTQTPSHQVTQMGQEVILRCVPISNHLYFYWYRQILGQKVEFLVSFYNNEISEKSEIFDDQFSVERPDGSNFTLKIRSTKLEDSAMYFCAASGGNSYEQYFGPGTRLTVT.